This T cell receptor (beta chain) was documented in a study of T cells after yellow fever vaccination. As concerns this clonotype: Antigen unknown.

Germline values: CDR1 SEHNR, CDR2 FQNEAQ (reference sequence). The V gene lost 5 bases and the J gene lost 4 bases, with 12 bases spanning the gap. The CDR3 extends over 14 amino acids. As TCR cDNA was made by 5'RACE template switching, a universal primer site and UMIs were added. TCRdb redid the calling of the 5' RACE reads with MiXCR, one entry per CDR3 protein. Of 620,000 or so distinct CDR3 sequences in the sample, around a sixth are singletons; the top ten hold approximately 15%. Broader study findings: Weaker overall, the secondary response nonetheless peaked faster (day 5 versus 15). Bulk-population clonotypes that are abundant could appear as contaminants in FACS-sorted repertoires. Only a minor proportion of clonotypes was detected across both CD4 and CD8 compartments.

The TCR was taken from a man aged 18 to 30 who received the YFV17D yellow fever vaccine. The gene calls are TRBV7-9 and TRBJ2-1; D may be TRBD1 (5 bases). The sequencing used PBMCs, collected about 5 days after the first yellow fever vaccination. CDR3 DNA: TGTGCCAGCAGCCCCCGAGACAGATACAATGAGCAGTTCTTC. This sequence encodes CASSPRDRYNEQFF.